What follows are 17 T cell receptor beta chains derived from one specimen sequenced in a study of cytomegalovirus exposure and HLA in healthy donors. Primers included in the PCR were 60 Vbeta and 13 Jbeta primers. The table came from immunoSEQ multiplex PCR; TCRdb's copy has only in-frame clones and leaves some out. The sample has 80,000 to 100,000 clones, roughly 72% seen once. Sequencing used PBMCs. Source of these receptors: a man aged 25-45 years in good health and CMV-seropositive.

The V call is TRBV28, the J call TRBJ2-7; unclear D gene. Germline V gene lookup returns CDR1 MDHEN and CDR2 SYDVKM. The CDR3 covers 14 residues. V lost 5 bases and J lost 2, with 13 bases in between. The CDR3 sequence: CASSPPAPPYEQYF. CDR3 DNA: TGTGCCAGCAGTCCCCCCGCGCCGCCCTACGAGCAGTACTTC.

The chain is built from TRBV19 and TRBJ1-2, with a tentative D call TRBD1 (6 bases). V lost 4 bases and J lost 4, with 13 bases in between. Per the germline V gene, CDR1 is LNHDA and CDR2 is SQIVND (reference sequence). The CDR3 has 14 residues. In DNA form, the CDR3 reads TGTGCCAGTAGTACACCTCGGACAGCCTATGGCTACACCTTC. This gives the protein CASSTPRTAYGYTF. Full variable domain (remainder filled in from reference TRBV19 and TRBJ1-2): DGGITQSPKYLFRKEGQNVTLSCEQNLNHDAMYWYRQDPGQGLRLIYYSQIVNDFQKGDIAEGYSVSREKKESFPLTVTSAQKNPTAFYLCASSTPRTAYGYTFGSGTRLTVV.

This clone was detected once. The CDR3 loop is CASRSPGGANTGELFF. The CDR3 DNA reads TGTGCCAGCAGATCACCGGGAGGAGCGAACACCGGGGAGCTGTTTTTT. The chain employs TRBV5-5 and TRBJ2-2; 7 positions agree with TRBD2. The CDR3 is 16 amino acids. With V trimmed by 5 bases and J by 0 bases, 7 bases remained unmatched. Germline CDR1 SGHKS, CDR2 YYEKEE (reference sequence).

This chain joins TRBV4-1 and TRBJ2-5, with D uncertain. Germline loops: CDR1 MGHRA, CDR2 YSYEKL. This CDR3 is 14 amino acids long. V gave up 0 bases and J gave up 5 bases, with 10 bases separating them. The CDR3 DNA reads as TGCGCCAGCAGCCAAGAACGCGGTGGGGAGACCCAGTACTTC. Translating it yields CASSQERGGETQYF.

The genes are TRBV7-2 and TRBJ2-3, with TRBD1 matching over 11 bases. V gave up 4 bases and J gave up 0 bases; unmatched junction bases: 12. The germline V gene encodes CDR1 SGHTA and CDR2 FQGNSA. The CDR3 spans 19 residues. The CDR3 loop is CASSSTGQGALPSTDTQYF. The CDR3 DNA is TGTGCCAGCAGCTCCACTGGACAGGGGGCCCTTCCTAGCACAGATACGCAGTATTTT.

As for this clone: At one boundary the junction diverges from the germline segment, which might be a read error. The CDR3 region has the DNA TGTGCCAGCAGCTCTACAGGGGGGGACAATTCACCCCTCAACTTT. Protein sequence: CASSSTGGDNSPLNF. V usage is TRBV6-4 and J usage is TRBJ1-6; 8 bases line up with TRBD1. Germline V gene data show CDR1 as MRHNA and CDR2 as SNTAGT. The CDR3 is 15 amino acids.

The chain recombines TRBV6-5 with TRBJ2-7, with a possible D match to TRBD1 (5 bases). V gave up 3 bases and J gave up 3 bases, with 18 bases separating them. This CDR3 comprises 16 residues. Germline CDR1 and CDR2: MNHEY and SVGAGI. The DNA of the CDR3 is TGTGCCAGCAGTTATTCACACAGGCAGGTTCGCTACGAGCAGTACTTC. Its translation is CASSYSHRQVRYEQYF.

This clone was picked up one time. The CDR3 sequence is CASSPSRTGLGGNTIYF. The CDR3 region has the DNA TGTGCCAGCAGCCCCTCCCGAACAGGGCTAGGAGGAAACACCATATATTTT. V gene TRBV7-9 combines with J gene TRBJ1-3, with D possibly TRBD1 on 6 matching bases. Per the germline V gene, CDR1 is SEHNR and CDR2 is FQNEAQ (reference sequence). The V and J ends lost 5 bases and 4 bases respectively, with 21 bases between them. CDR3 size: 17 residues.

About this clone itself: An end of the junction does not agree with germline; a read error may underlie this. The rearrangement joins TRBV7-7 to TRBJ1-3, with 8 bases aligning to TRBD1. The CDR3 length is 18 residues. Germline CDR1 reads SSHAT; CDR2 reads FNYEAQ (reference sequence). DNA of the CDR3: TGTGCTAGCAGCCAATACGGGACAGGAGTGTTCTCTGGAAACACCATATATTTT. It specifies CASSQYGTGVFSGNTIYF. The whole variable domain, remainder taken from reference TRBV7-7 and TRBJ1-3, is GAGVSQSPRYKVTKRGQDVTLRCDPISSHATLYWYQQALGQGPEFLTYFNYEAQPDKSGLPSDRFSAERPEGSISTLTIQRTEQRDSAMYRCASSQYGTGVFSGNTIYFGEGSWLTVV.

This clone appeared once. This sequence joins TRBV7-8 and TRBJ2-7; tentative D call: TRBD1 (5 bases). Trimming took 5 bases from V and 4 from J, leaving 18 bases between them. The CDR3 extends over 15 amino acids. CDR1 and CDR2 (germline): SGHVS, FQNEAQ. The CDR3 coding sequence is TGTGCCAGCAGCCCGACAGACCCTAATAATTACGAGCAGTACTTC. This gives the protein CASSPTDPNNYEQYF.

The table lists this clone with a few counts. The chain carries TRBV4-1 and TRBJ2-7; TRBD1 agrees at 10 bases. CDR3 length: 16 amino acids. Trimming removed 2 bases from V and 5 bases from J; junction bases left unmatched: 9. Germline V CDR1 and CDR2: MGHRA, YSYEKL. CDR3 loop: CASSQPTTGGRNEQYF. The CDR3 nucleotides are TGCGCCAGCAGCCAACCGACGACAGGGGGCCGAAACGAGCAGTACTTC.

The chain is built from TRBV2 and TRBJ2-7; TRBD2 is a possible D gene (6 bases). The V end was cut by 5 bases, the J end by 1 base, with 15 bases between. The germline CDR1 and CDR2 sequences are SNHLY and FYNNEI. The CDR3 extends over 15 amino acids. The CDR3 DNA sequence: TGTGCCAGCAGTACCAGGAGGGAGAGGTCCTACGAGCAGTACTTC. Translating it yields CASSTRRERSYEQYF.

The chain couples TRBV30 to TRBJ2-5; D perhaps matches TRBD1 (6 bases). This CDR3 has 15 residues. V was pared by 4 bases and J by 1 base, with 16 bases between. Germline values: CDR1 GTSNPN, CDR2 SVGIG (reference sequence). CDR3 DNA sequence: TGTGCCTGGAAGGGGCAGGGGCTTGGCCAAGAGACCCAGTACTTC. Protein product: CAWKGQGLGQETQYF.

The gene calls are TRBV7-2 and TRBJ1-6, with TRBD1 identical over 8 bases. The CDR3 loop spans 14 amino acids. V gave up 5 bases and J gave up 10 bases; unmatched junction bases: 7. Germline-derived CDR1 and CDR2 are SGHTA and FQGNSA. CDR3 coding DNA: TGTGCCAGCAGCCTTGGACAGGGAGGATCACCCCTCCACTTT. Its translation is CASSLGQGGSPLHF.

This sequence joins TRBV9 and TRBJ1-1; 7 bases fit TRBD1. V gave up 4 bases and J gave up 1 base; unmatched junction bases: 10. There are 16 residues in the CDR3. From germline, CDR1 is SGDLS and CDR2 YYNGEE. The CDR3 loop reads CASSKGQVVGNTEAFF. CDR3 bases: TGTGCCAGCAGCAAAGGACAGGTGGTGGGGAACACTGAAGCTTTCTTT.

This rearrangement joins TRBV7-2 to TRBJ2-1; no firm D call. CDR1 and CDR2 (germline): SGHTA, FQGNSA. The V and J ends lost 0 bases and 1 base respectively, with 10 bases between them. The CDR3 runs to 16 residues. CDR3 amino acids: CASSLAHGGSYNEQFF. In DNA form, the CDR3 reads TGTGCCAGCAGCTTAGCGCATGGCGGATCCTACAATGAGCAGTTCTTC.

The chain joins TRBV5-1 to TRBJ2-1; 8 bases map to TRBD2. The CDR3 runs to 16 residues. Trimming removed 0 bases from V and 2 bases from J; junction bases left unmatched: 4. CDR1 and CDR2 (germline): SGHRS, YFSETQ. The DNA of the CDR3 is TGCGCCAGCAGCTTGGAGCCAGCGGGAGCCTACAATGAGCAGTTCTTC. Amino acid sequence: CASSLEPAGAYNEQFF.